What follows is one TCR beta chain and its context. Its antigen is undetermined. This sample was included in a study of OX40 agonist ivuxolimab in advanced cancers. Study information: Head and neck, renal cell, melanoma or hepatocellular carcinoma were the cancers that dose-escalation patients had. Findings and limits, study-wide: The antigens recognized by the expanded peripheral T cells, that is their antigen specificity, were not determined. Expanded clones were, on average, more numerous among CD8+ T cells than CD4+.

Method: immunoSEQ multiplex PCR; TCRdb's copy keeps in-frame clones and lacks some. The sample includes tens of thousands of clones, under 85% of them seen just once. This CDR3 has 18 amino acids. The J segment lost 1 base and the V segment lost 3 bases, leaving 11 bases of the junction unmatched. The germline V gene has CDR1 SGHTA and CDR2 FQGNSA. The source was CD4+ or CD8+ T cells sorted from blood, collected in a trial of the OX40 agonist ivuxolimab. This sequence originates from an adult with an advanced solid tumor such as melanoma, head and neck, liver or kidney cancer. This chain links TRBV7-2 with TRBJ2-1; 8 bases agree with TRBD1. CDR3 sequence: CASSLRAGGVESYNEQFF. The CDR3 bases are TGTGCCAGCAGCTTGCGGGCAGGGGGCGTCGAGTCCTACAATGAGCAGTTCTTC.